This T cell receptor beta chain is from a study of T cells after posttransplantation cyclophosphamide. Whole-study results and caveats: Blood and skin or GI T cell repertoires showed limited TRB overlap.

Clones were read by immunoSEQ multiplex PCR, and TCRdb kept only the in-frame ones, dropping some. Of about 8,000 clones listed, approximately 91% are singletons. V lost 2 bases and J lost 8, with 22 bases in between. The CDR3 runs 17 residues. Per the germline V gene, CDR1 is LNHDA and CDR2 is SQIVND (reference sequence). In regard to this clone: Its antigen is unknown.

The clonotype was recovered from a woman aged 45-65 years in good health and a related stem cell transplant donor. Sequenced: CD4+ T cells sorted from blood. The chain carries TRBV19 and TRBJ2-1; D is perhaps TRBD1 (6 bases). In DNA, the CDR3 is TGTGCCAGTAGTATACAGTTCAGGTCTTCCCCAGGGGATGAGCAGTTCTTC. It encodes CASSIQFRSSPGDEQFF.